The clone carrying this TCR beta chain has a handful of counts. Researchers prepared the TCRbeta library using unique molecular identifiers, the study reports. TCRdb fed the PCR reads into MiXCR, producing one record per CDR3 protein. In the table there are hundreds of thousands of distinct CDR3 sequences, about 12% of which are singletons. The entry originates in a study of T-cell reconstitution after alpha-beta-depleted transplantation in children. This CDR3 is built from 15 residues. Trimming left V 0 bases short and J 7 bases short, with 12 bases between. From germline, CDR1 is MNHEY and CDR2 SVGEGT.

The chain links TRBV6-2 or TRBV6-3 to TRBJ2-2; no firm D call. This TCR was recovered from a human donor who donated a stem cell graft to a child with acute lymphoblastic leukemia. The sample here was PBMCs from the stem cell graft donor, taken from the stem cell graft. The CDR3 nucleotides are TGTGCCAGCAGTTACTCGAACTCTTTCAACGGGGAGCTGTTTTTT. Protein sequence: CASSYSNSFNGELFF.